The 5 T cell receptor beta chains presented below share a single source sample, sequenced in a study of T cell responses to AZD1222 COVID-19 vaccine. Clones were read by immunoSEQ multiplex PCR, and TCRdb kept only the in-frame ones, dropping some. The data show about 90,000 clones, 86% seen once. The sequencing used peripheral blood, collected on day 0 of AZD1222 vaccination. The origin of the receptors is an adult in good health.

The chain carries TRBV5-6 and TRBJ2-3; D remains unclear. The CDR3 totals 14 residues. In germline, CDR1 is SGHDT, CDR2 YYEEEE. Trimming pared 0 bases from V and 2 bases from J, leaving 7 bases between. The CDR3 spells CASSLEGYTDTQYF. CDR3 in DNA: TGTGCCAGCAGCTTGGAAGGGTACACAGATACGCAGTATTTT.

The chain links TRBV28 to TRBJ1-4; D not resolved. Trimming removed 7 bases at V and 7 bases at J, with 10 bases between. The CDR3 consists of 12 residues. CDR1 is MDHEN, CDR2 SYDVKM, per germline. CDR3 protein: CASNALGEKLFF. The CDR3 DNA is TGTGCCAGCAACGCTCTGGGTGAAAAACTGTTTTTT.

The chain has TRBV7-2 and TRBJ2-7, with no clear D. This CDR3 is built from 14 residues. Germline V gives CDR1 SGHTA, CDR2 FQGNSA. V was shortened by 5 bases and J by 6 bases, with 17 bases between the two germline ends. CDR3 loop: CASSPRETLGEQYF. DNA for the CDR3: TGTGCCAGCAGCCCACGTGAGACCTTGGGCGAGCAGTACTTC.

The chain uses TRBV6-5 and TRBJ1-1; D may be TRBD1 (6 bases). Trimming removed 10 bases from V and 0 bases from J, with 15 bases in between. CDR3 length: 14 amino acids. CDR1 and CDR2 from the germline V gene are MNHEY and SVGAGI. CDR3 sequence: CAIGRAGVNTEAFF. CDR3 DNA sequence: TGTGCCATCGGGAGGGCAGGGGTGAACACTGAAGCTTTCTTT.

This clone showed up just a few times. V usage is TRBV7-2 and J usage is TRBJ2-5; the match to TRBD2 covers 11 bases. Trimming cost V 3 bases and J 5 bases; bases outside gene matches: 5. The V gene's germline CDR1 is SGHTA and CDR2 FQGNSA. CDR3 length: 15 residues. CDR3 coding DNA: TGTGCCAGCAGCTTCGCTAGCGGGAGGACTGAGACCCAGTACTTC. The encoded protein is CASSFASGRTETQYF. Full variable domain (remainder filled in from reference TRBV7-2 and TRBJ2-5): GAGVSQSPSNKVTEKGKDVELRCDPISGHTALYWYRQSLGQGLEFLIYFQGNSAPDKSGLPSDRFSAERTGGSVSTLTIQRTQQEDSAVYLCASSFASGRTETQYFGPGTRLLVL.